A single sample is the source of the 13 T cell receptor beta chains below, sequenced in a study of T-cell reconstitution after alpha-beta-depleted transplantation in children. Library preparation (for TCRbeta) was performed with unique molecular identifiers. In TCRdb, the PCR reads were re-called with MiXCR into one record per CDR3 protein. The table shows around 300,000 distinct CDR3 sequences, with approximately 23% occurring only once. Sequences were derived from PBMCs, mostly from graft donor cells, sampled 180 days after TCRalphabeta/CD19-depleted stem cell transplant. The source is a male patient younger than 18 who had a stem cell transplant for acute lymphoblastic leukemia, so the T cells may come from the graft donor.

This clonotype has more than one count but fewer than ten. The chain links TRBV5-5 to TRBJ2-5; 10 bases fit TRBD1. Germline loops: CDR1 SGHKS, CDR2 YYEKEE (reference sequence). The junction had 10 bases not matched to a gene; V was cut back by 6 bases and J by 5 bases. The CDR3 contains 15 residues. DNA for the CDR3: TGTGCCAGCACCCAAAGGGACAGGGGATTGGAGACCCAGTACTTC. Its protein product is CASTQRDRGLETQYF.

This chain joins TRBV7-3 and TRBJ2-5; the D gene is possibly TRBD2 (6 bases). The germline CDR1 and CDR2 sequences are SGHTA and FQGTGA. The CDR3 loop spans 16 amino acids. Trimming pared 5 bases from V and 1 base from J, leaving 17 bases between. CDR3 DNA sequence: TGTGCCAGCAGCCCATTTGGAGGGAAGGTCCAAGAGACCCAGTACTTC. Translated: CASSPFGGKVQETQYF.

This clonotype was found once. One end of the junction varies from germline; a read error may be responsible. The gene calls are TRBV9 and TRBJ2-7; perhaps D is TRBD1 or TRBD2 (5 bases each). CDR1 is SGDLS and CDR2 is YYNGEE in the germline V gene. The length of the CDR3 is 13 residues. The CDR3 DNA sequence: TGTTCCAGCAACCGGGACGGGTCCTACGAGCAGTACTTC. It codes for CSSNRDGSYEQYF.

The chain carries TRBV7-6 and TRBJ2-7; 15 nucleotides align to TRBD2. Germline values: CDR1 SGHVS, CDR2 FNYEAQ. CDR3 length equals 16 residues. V shed 4 bases and J 3 bases; nucleotides not matched to a gene: 4. This CDR3 is CASSSGTSGRYYEQYF. CDR3 in DNA: TGTGCCAGCAGCTCGGGGACTAGCGGGAGGTACTACGAGCAGTACTTC.

The gene calls are TRBV5-1 and TRBJ2-7; D gene uncertain. The germline V and J ends were trimmed by 0 bases and 0 bases, with 13 bases remaining between them. The CDR3 has 16 amino acids. Germline CDR1 and CDR2: SGHRS and YFSETQ. The CDR3: CASSLAQALYSYEQYF. The CDR3 nucleotides are TGCGCCAGCAGCTTGGCCCAAGCGCTCTACTCCTACGAGCAGTACTTC. Based on the CDR3 plus reference TRBV5-1 and TRBJ2-7, the full variable domain is KAGVTQTPRYLIKTRGQQVTLSCSPISGHRSVSWYQQTPGQGLQFLFEYFSETQRNKGNFPGRFSGRQFSNSRSEMNVSTLELGDSALYLCASSLAQALYSYEQYFGPGTRLTVT.

This clonotype was observed a few times. The chain is built from TRBV1 and TRBJ2-2. TRBV1 constitutes a pseudogene. The CDR3 is 15 amino acids. CDR3 DNA sequence: TGCACCAGCACCCCTCGGGGCGCGAACACCGGGGAGCTGTTTTTT. This codes for CTSTPRGANTGELFF.

The chain carries TRBV7-2 and TRBJ2-3; 11 bases map to TRBD2. Germline CDR1 SGHTA, CDR2 FQGNSA. Trimming at V came to 1 base and at J to 3 bases, leaving 3 bases not matched to a gene. This CDR3 is 16 amino acids long. The CDR3: CASSLVGLAETDTQYF. CDR3 coding DNA: TGTGCCAGCAGCTTAGTGGGACTAGCGGAAACAGATACGCAGTATTTT.

This chain uses TRBV4-1 with TRBJ2-7, with TRBD2 matching 7 bases. The CDR3 extends over 15 amino acids. CDR1 and CDR2 (germline): MGHRA, YSYEKL. V lost 4 bases and J lost 2; bases outside the gene matches: 8. Written as DNA, the CDR3 is TGCGCCAGCAGCCTCCACGCGGCGGGGGCCTACGAGCAGTACTTC. Translating it yields CASSLHAAGAYEQYF.

The chain joins TRBV24-1 to TRBJ1-2, with D uncertain. The CDR3 is made up of 14 amino acids. V was clipped by 0 bases and J by 1 base, with 5 bases between them. Germline assignment: CDR1 KGHDR and CDR2 SFDVKD. Here the CDR3 DNA reads TGTGCCACCAGTGATTTGTCAGTTAACTATGGCTACACCTTC. This encodes CATSDLSVNYGYTF.

This clonotype was detected only a few times. The rearrangement links TRBV10-3 to TRBJ2-7, with D hard to call. Deletions cut 0 bases from V and 0 bases from J, with 12 bases between. CDR1 ENHRY and CDR2 SYGVKD come from the germline V gene. This CDR3 is built from 16 residues. CDR3 bases: TGTGCCATCAGTGAGTCTATAGAGGCGGTCTCCTACGAGCAGTACTTC. Translating gives CAISESIEAVSYEQYF.

In this sample, this clonotype turned up a few times. The chain employs TRBV19 and TRBJ2-3; 9 positions match TRBD2. Germline-derived CDR1 and CDR2 are LNHDA and SQIVND (reference sequence). This CDR3 spans 14 amino acids. V was pared by 1 base and J by 8 bases, with 4 bases of the junction left unmatched. The CDR3 spells CASSIGVSGSTQYF. For the CDR3, the DNA is TGTGCCAGTAGTATAGGAGTTAGCGGGAGTACGCAGTATTTT.

Comment on this clonotype: The junction does not match germline at one end; this may be a read error. The V and J genes are TRBV5-1 and TRBJ2-3, with 8 bases aligning to TRBD2. The CDR3 covers 15 residues. Germline assignment: CDR1 SGHRS and CDR2 YFSETQ. The CDR3 sequence: CASSLASGGTGTQYF. As DNA, the CDR3 is TGCGCCAGCAGCTTGGCCAGCGGGGGCACAGGTACGCAGTATTTT.

In this sample, this clonotype turned up a few times. The chain combines TRBV4-1 with TRBJ2-7; 11 positions agree with TRBD1. The CDR3 covers 15 residues. The trim removed 4 bases at V and 2 bases at J, leaving 4 bases unmatched. From germline, CDR1 is MGHRA and CDR2 YSYEKL. The CDR3 loop is CASSPSGQGAYEQYF. CDR3 DNA sequence: TGCGCCAGCAGCCCCTCGGGACAGGGGGCCTACGAGCAGTACTTC.